A selection of T cell receptor beta chains follows, all from one sample in a study of metastatic and nonmetastatic thyroid tumors. TCRdb recomputed clones from the PCR reads via MiXCR. The table shows about 48,000 clones, with approximately 24% occurring only once. The sequencing input was blood. The receptors shown here come from a male donor with papillary thyroid cancer or a benign thyroid nodule (not recorded which). Some clones in this sample may be carry-over from other donors' samples. The CDR3 runs from the conserved cysteine through the conserved F or W. The D gene is left open where the match is weak. Size is stated for part of the rows, as once, few or many counts, or as a class when the clone is expanded.

TRBJ2-7	14	few	TRBD1	TRBV28	TGTGCCAGCAGGCGGGGAGGGGACAGGGGCGAGCAGTACTTC	CASRRGGDRGEQYF
TRBJ2-1	15	many	TRBD2	TRBV7-9	TGTGCCAGCAGCTCGACTAGCGGGGATTACAATGAGCAGTTCTTC	CASSSTSGDYNEQFF
TRBJ2-1	17	many	TRBD2	TRBV6-5	TGTGCCAGCAGTTTGGGGTGGCGGGAGGGCCTCCACAATGAGCAGTTCTTC	CASSLGWREGLHNEQFF
TRBJ1-5	14	NA	NA	TRBV20-1	TGCAGTGCCAAGGTGTGGGATTTAAGCCAGCCCCAGCATTTT	CSAKVWDLSQPQHF
TRBJ1-4	14	many	TRBD1	TRBV5-1	TGCGCCAGCAGCCTGGACAGGGGGAATGAAAAACTGTTTTTT	CASSLDRGNEKLFF
TRBJ2-5	16	many	TRBD2	TRBV4-1	TGCGCCAGCAGCAACCGGCTAGCGGGCCCGCAAGAGACCCAGTACTTC	CASSNRLAGPQETQYF
TRBJ1-1	15	many	TRBD1	TRBV4-2	TGTGCCAGCAGCCAAGGGAGGGGGGGACAGACTGAAGCTTTCTTT	CASSQGRGGQTEAFF
TRBJ1-1	12	NA	NA	TRBV6-2/TRBV6-3	TGTGCCAGCAGCCTAATGAACACTGAAGCTTTCTTT	CASSLMNTEAFF
TRBJ1-1	15	NA	TRBD1	TRBV20-1	TGCAGTGCTAGAGGGGGGACAGGTATTAACACTGAAGCTTTCTTT	CSARGGTGINTEAFF
TRBJ1-1	12	many	TRBD1	TRBV20-1	TGCAGTGCTAGGACAGGGGACACTGAAGCTTTCTTT	CSARTGDTEAFF
TRBJ2-3	15	many	TRBD2	TRBV19	TGTGCCAGTAGTAGGAAGCGGGGGAGCGCAGATACGCAGTATTTT	CASSRKRGSADTQYF
TRBJ2-5	15	many	NA	TRBV3-1	TGTGCCAGCAGCCAAGATACAGGCTCACAAGAGACCCAGTACTTC	CASSQDTGSQETQYF
TRBJ2-2	18	many	NA	TRBV4-1	TGCGCCAGCAGCCAAGCTAGGGGAGCCAAGACTCTCACCGGGGAGCTGTTTTTT	CASSQARGAKTLTGELFF
TRBJ1-6	15	NA	NA	TRBV20-1	TGCAGTGCTATCGGGACTCTTGGGAAGAATTCACCCCTCCACTTT	CSAIGTLGKNSPLHF
TRBJ1-5	14	many	NA	TRBV28	TGTGCCAGCAGTTTTTCAGGGGTGGATCAGCCCCAGCATTTT	CASSFSGVDQPQHF
TRBJ2-7	14	many	NA	TRBV20-1	TGCAGTGCTAGTAGAGGGAGGTCCCTGAGGGAGCAGTACTTC	CSASRGRSLREQYF
TRBJ2-7	15	NA	NA	TRBV9	TGTGCCAGCAGCGTGGGACCGTCAGACTCCTACGAGCAGTACTTC	CASSVGPSDSYEQYF
TRBJ2-2	18	many	NA	TRBV3-1	TGTGCCAGCAGCCAAGATCGCCGCCAGGCGACGAACACCGGGGAGCTGTTTTTT	CASSQDRRQATNTGELFF
TRBJ2-2	17	NA	NA	TRBV5-1	TGCGCCAGCAGCTTGAATAGCGGAACAACACCCACCGGGGAGCTGTTTTTT	CASSLNSGTTPTGELFF
TRBJ2-3	16	many	NA	TRBV6-1	TGTGCCAACCCCCAACGGAGGAGCCCAAGCACAGATACGCAGTATTTT	CANPQRRSPSTDTQYF
TRBJ1-1	12	few	NA	TRBV11-3	TGTGCCAGCAGCTTAGGCCCCGTTGCCAGCTGGTTT	CASSLGPVASWF
TRBJ2-7	15	many	TRBD2	TRBV6-1	TGTGCCAGCAGCCCCCGACTAGCGGGGAGTTACGAGCAGTACTTC	CASSPRLAGSYEQYF
TRBJ1-2	16	many	TRBD1	TRBV19	TGTGCCAGTAGTATTCCCGGACAGGGGGCGTCCTATGGCTACACCTTC	CASSIPGQGASYGYTF